The 23 T cell receptor beta chains below all came from one sample that was sequenced in a study of cytomegalovirus exposure and HLA in healthy donors. Primers included in the PCR were 60 Vbeta and 13 Jbeta primers. TCRdb's table, derived via immunoSEQ multiplex PCR, lists solely in-frame clones and lacks some. The sample lists 90,000 to 120,000 clones; under 85% were seen once. The sample comprised PBMCs. These receptors came from a male donor in good health and CMV-seronegative.

The rearrangement links TRBV28 to TRBJ2-1, with 14 bases that match TRBD2. This CDR3 comprises 16 residues. Looked up from germline, CDR1 is MDHEN and CDR2 is SYDVKM. Trimming removed 8 bases from V and 6 bases from J; junction bases left unmatched: 9. Written as DNA, the CDR3 is TGTGCCAGCCGCGGGACTAGCGGGAGTCCCATCAATGAGCAGTTCTTC. Protein: CASRGTSGSPINEQFF.

This chain links TRBV29-1 with TRBJ1-2; TRBD1 agrees at 7 bases. With 0 bases clipped from V and 7 bases from J, the junction kept 8 bases outside the gene matches. Germline loops: CDR1 SQVTM, CDR2 ANQGSEA. The CDR3 totals 14 residues. The CDR3 loop is CSVEEQGSVGGYTF. In DNA, the CDR3 is TGCAGCGTTGAAGAACAGGGGTCGGTGGGTGGCTACACCTTC.

There are a few counts of this clone. An end of the junction differs from the germline gene, which may be a read error. The chain employs TRBV28 and TRBJ2-7, with D possibly matching TRBD1 (5 bases). The CDR3 has 10 residues. CDR1 is MDHEN and CDR2 is SYDVKM in the germline V gene. The CDR3 sequence is CASAQTVKRF. DNA for the CDR3: TGTGCCAGCGCGCAGACAGTCAAGCGTTTC.

The chain employs TRBV30 and TRBJ1-4; TRBD1 matches at 7 bases. V shed 1 base and J 6 bases; nucleotides not matched to a gene: 2. Germline CDR1 and CDR2: GTSNPN and SVGIG (reference sequence). CDR3 length: 13 amino acids. CDR3 bases: TGTGCCTGGAGTGAAGGGACAGATGAAAAACTGTTTTTT. Translation: CAWSEGTDEKLFF.

V is TRBV21-1 and J is TRBJ2-7; the table names TRBD1, a call not compared with the DNA. TRBV21-1 is classified as a pseudogene. CDR3 length: 16 amino acids. Written as DNA, the CDR3 is TGTGCCAGCAGCAAATCGGTGCGAAGGGGGCACTACGAGCAGTACTTC. Its translation: CASSKSVRRGHYEQYF.

This clone was observed a handful of times. This chain uses TRBV27 with TRBJ1-1, with a weak D call TRBD1 (6 bases). The CDR3 is 14 amino acids. Trimming removed 5 bases at V and 2 bases at J, with 12 bases between. Germline-derived CDR1 and CDR2 are MNHEY and SMNVEV (reference sequence). This CDR3 reads CASSTGTTNTEAFF. DNA for the CDR3: TGTGCCAGCAGTACAGGGACTACCAACACTGAAGCTTTCTTT.

The chain recombines TRBV7-9 with TRBJ1-2; D not certain. The CDR3 spans 13 residues. Trimming took 1 base from V and 5 from J, leaving 8 bases between them. CDR1 is SEHNR, CDR2 FQNEAQ, per germline (reference sequence). CDR3 in DNA: TGTGCCAGCAGCTTAGGAGGGATTTATGGCTACACCTTC. Its translation is CASSLGGIYGYTF.

This clone showed up just once. The rearrangement joins TRBV19 to TRBJ1-6, with a possible D match to TRBD1 (6 bases). The CDR3 has 14 amino acids. Germline V gives CDR1 LNHDA, CDR2 SQIVND (reference sequence). The V gene lost 4 bases and the J gene lost 7 bases, with 11 bases spanning the gap. The CDR3 region has the DNA TGTGCCAGTAGTACCACAGGGTACAATTCACCCCTCCACTTT. This codes for CASSTTGYNSPLHF.

The rearrangement links TRBV6-1 to TRBJ2-3, with a weak D call TRBD2 (5 bases). The germline V gene has CDR1 MNHNS and CDR2 SASEGT. This CDR3 has 15 amino acids. Trimming pared 3 bases from V and 1 base from J, leaving 11 bases between. In DNA, the CDR3 is TGTGCCAGCAGTGAGCTAGCTCAAGGCACAGATACGCAGTATTTT. It specifies CASSELAQGTDTQYF.

The sample holds one count of this clone. The gene calls are TRBV30 and TRBJ2-7, with a possible D match to TRBD2 (5 bases). Germline lookup yields CDR1 GTSNPN and CDR2 SVGIG (reference sequence). Trimming shortened V by 1 base and J by 3 bases, and 10 bases separated the two germline ends. The CDR3 length is 13 residues. The CDR3 nucleotides are TGTGCCTGGAGTGCGGGGAATGTCTACGAGCAGTACTTC. This codes for CAWSAGNVYEQYF.

In this sample, this clone turned up a few times. The chain uses TRBV7-9 and TRBJ2-3; 7 nucleotides agree with TRBD2. With V trimmed by 8 bases and J by 5 bases, 16 bases remained unmatched. This CDR3 spans 16 amino acids. The germline CDR1 and CDR2 sequences are SEHNR and FQNEAQ (reference sequence). CDR3 sequence reads: CASADNGGIAGDTQYF. The CDR3 DNA follows: TGTGCCAGCGCCGACAACGGGGGGATAGCGGGAGATACGCAGTATTTT.

The V gene is TRBV7-9, the J gene TRBJ2-2; TRBD2 aligns across 7 bases. The trim removed 5 bases at V and 2 bases at J, leaving 8 bases unmatched. Germline V lookup: CDR1 SEHNR, CDR2 FQNEAQ (reference sequence). This CDR3 is 16 amino acids long. CDR3 sequence: CASSAPSGLNTGELFF. The CDR3 DNA follows: TGTGCCAGCAGCGCACCTAGCGGCCTAAACACCGGGGAGCTGTTTTTT.

The V gene is TRBV27, the J gene TRBJ2-1; 7 nucleotides agree with TRBD2. The CDR3 extends over 14 amino acids. V was clipped by 5 bases and J by 7 bases; unmatched bases: 8. Germline V gene data show CDR1 as MNHEY and CDR2 as SMNVEV (reference sequence). The CDR3 DNA reads TGTGCCAGCAGTAGGGCGGGAGCCAAAAATGAGCAGTTCTTC. Translation: CASSRAGAKNEQFF.

The rearrangement links TRBV30 to TRBJ1-1, with a possible D match to TRBD1 (6 bases). V shed 0 bases and J shed 1 base, with 9 bases lying between them. Germline V CDR1 and CDR2: GTSNPN, SVGIG (reference sequence). The CDR3 extends over 14 amino acids. This CDR3 reads CAWSVGGGNTEAFF. In DNA form, the CDR3 reads TGTGCCTGGAGTGTAGGGGGTGGGAACACTGAAGCTTTCTTT. Full variable domain (remainder filled in from reference TRBV30 and TRBJ1-1): SQTIHQWPATLVQPVGSPLSLECTVEGTSNPNLYWYRQAAGRGLQLLFYSVGIGQISSEVPQNLSASRPQDRQFILSSKKLLLSDSGFYLCAWSVGGGNTEAFFGQGTRLTVV.

The chain uses TRBV27 and TRBJ2-5; unclear D gene. V gave up 2 bases and J gave up 5 bases, with 3 bases separating them. CDR1 MNHEY and CDR2 SMNVEV come from the germline V gene (reference sequence). The CDR3 contains 11 residues. The CDR3 reads CASSLGETQYF. DNA for the CDR3: TGTGCCAGCAGTTTAGGCGAGACCCAGTACTTC.

This clone was seen a few times. V and J are TRBV5-5 and TRBJ1-5; 7 positions agree with TRBD1. The CDR3 contains 14 residues. CDR1 is SGHKS, CDR2 YYEKEE, per germline (reference sequence). Germline trimming cut 1 base from V and 7 bases from J; bases unmatched to any gene: 5. CDR3: CASSLSTGHQPQHF. CDR3 DNA: TGTGCCAGCAGCTTGTCGACAGGGCACCAGCCCCAGCATTTT.

V and J are TRBV7-9 and TRBJ2-7; possible D gene TRBD1, 6 bases. The CDR3 loop spans 15 amino acids. Looked up from germline, CDR1 is SEHNR and CDR2 is FQNEAQ (reference sequence). Trimming pared 1 base from V and 5 bases from J, leaving 15 bases between. The CDR3 sequence is CASSLEVYREDEQYF. CDR3 sequence (DNA): TGTGCCAGCAGCTTAGAGGTATACAGGGAAGACGAGCAGTACTTC.

This chain uses TRBV6-1 with TRBJ2-7, with a weak D call TRBD1 (5 bases). Germline lookup yields CDR1 MNHNS and CDR2 SASEGT. Trimming left V 2 bases short and J 0 bases short, with 14 bases between. There are 16 residues in the CDR3. Here the CDR3 reads CASSESSPDTSYEQYF. For the CDR3, the DNA is TGTGCCAGCAGTGAATCTAGTCCGGACACCTCCTACGAGCAGTACTTC.

The rearrangement uses TRBV7-9 and TRBJ2-3, with D maybe TRBD2 (6 bases). The CDR3 totals 16 residues. Germline CDR1 is SEHNR and CDR2 is FQNEAQ (reference sequence). Trimming removed 7 bases from V and 2 bases from J, with 19 bases in between. The CDR3 coding sequence is TGTGCCAGCAAAGGCGGGGCCCTTACAGTCACAGATACGCAGTATTTT. Protein sequence: CASKGGALTVTDTQYF.

This sequence joins TRBV18 and TRBJ2-4; D remains ambiguous. The V gene lost 2 bases and the J gene lost 4 bases, with 6 bases spanning the gap. The length of the CDR3 is 13 residues. Germline V gene data show CDR1 as KGHSH and CDR2 as LQKENI. The CDR3: CASSPTDKNIQYF. CDR3 DNA sequence: TGTGCCAGCTCACCAACAGATAAAAACATTCAGTACTTC.

This chain connects TRBV6-5 to TRBJ1-5; D is perhaps TRBD1 (6 bases). Germline V lookup: CDR1 MNHEY, CDR2 SVGAGI. V lost 4 bases and J lost 5, with 12 bases in between. This CDR3 comprises 14 residues. DNA for the CDR3: TGTGCCAGCAGTTTAAAGGGGGTTCATCAGCCCCAGCATTTT. Protein product: CASSLKGVHQPQHF.

The chain recombines TRBV13 with TRBJ2-5; 12 positions agree with TRBD2. The J call may be in error: the DNA end matches TRBJ2-7 better. The CDR3 contains 15 residues. Looked up from germline, CDR1 is PRHDT and CDR2 is FYEKMQ (reference sequence). CDR3 sequence reads: CASSLTSGSGSEQYF. The CDR3 DNA sequence: TGTGCCAGCAGCTTGACTAGCGGGAGCGGGTCCGAGCAGTACTTC.

V usage is TRBV27 and J usage is TRBJ1-5, with TRBD1 matching over 9 bases. The J segment lost 0 bases and the V segment lost 6 bases, leaving 9 bases of the junction unmatched. Germline loops: CDR1 MNHEY, CDR2 SMNVEV (reference sequence). This CDR3 is built from 17 residues. Written as DNA, the CDR3 is TGTGCCAGCAGCCCTCCCGGGACAGGGTTTAGCAATCAGCCCCAGCATTTT. This translates into CASSPPGTGFSNQPQHF.